This TCR beta chain was sequenced during a study of shared clonotypes between healthy human individuals. Study-level information: Donors, aged 18 to 49, were a couple of women and a few men.

This clone was seen more than once but under ten times. Germline-derived CDR1 and CDR2 are GTSNPN and SVGIG (reference sequence). V was pared by 5 bases and J by 7 bases, with 10 bases of the junction left unmatched. The CDR3 spans 14 residues. Generated by immunoSEQ multiplex PCR, the TCRdb table keeps only in-frame clones and is missing some. The data show about 500,000 clones, with about 74% seen just once and 12% held by the top ten. The sequenced sample consisted of PBMCs. The TCR was taken from a woman aged 40 to 55 in good health. Some clones in this sample may be carry-over from other donors' samples. J is TRBJ2-1 and V is TRBV30; 8 positions agree with TRBD1. The chain's CDR3 is CAWLTGADSNEQFF. The DNA for the CDR3 is TGTGCCTGGCTGACAGGGGCAGATTCGAATGAGCAGTTCTTC.